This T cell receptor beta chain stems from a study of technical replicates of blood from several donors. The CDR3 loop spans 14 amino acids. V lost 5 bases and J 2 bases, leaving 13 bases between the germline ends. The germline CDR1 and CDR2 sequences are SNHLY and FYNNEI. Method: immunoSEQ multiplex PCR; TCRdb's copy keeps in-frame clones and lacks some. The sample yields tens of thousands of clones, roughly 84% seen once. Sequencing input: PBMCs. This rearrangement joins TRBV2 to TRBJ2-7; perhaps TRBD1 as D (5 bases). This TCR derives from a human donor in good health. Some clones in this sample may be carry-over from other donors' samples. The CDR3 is CASSQDRNTYEQYF. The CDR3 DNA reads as TGTGCCAGCAGTCAAGACAGAAACACCTACGAGCAGTACTTC.